This T cell receptor beta chain was retrieved from a study of T cells after yellow fever vaccination. General study points: Subsequent to the booster, the majority of primary-vaccination clones reappeared (around 96% CD4, 85% to 90% CD8). Of the clonotypes, a small share occurred in both CD4 and CD8 compartments.

Germline CDR1 and CDR2: SGHDN and FVKESK. The CDR3 spans 12 residues. Deletions cut 0 bases from V and 8 bases from J, with 4 bases between. For TCR, cDNA came from 5'RACE template switching, which added a universal primer site and UMIs. Each CDR3 protein gets one entry after TCRdb re-called the 5' RACE reads with MiXCR. Among some 350,000 distinct CDR3 sequences listed, 8.7% were seen once. Comment on this clonotype: The antigen remains unidentified.

This chain links TRBV14 with TRBJ2-2; D uncertain. The TCR originated in a man aged 18-30 years who received the YFV17D yellow fever vaccine. This specimen consisted of PBMCs, obtained on the day of the first yellow fever vaccination. CDR3 in amino acids: CASSQELGELFF. CDR3 nucleotide sequence: TGTGCCAGCAGCCAAGAACTGGGGGAGCTGTTTTTT. Filled out from reference TRBV14 and TRBJ2-2, the complete variable domain reads EAGVTQFPSHSVIEKGQTVTLRCDPISGHDNLYWYRRVMGKEIKFLLHFVKESKQDESGMPNNRFLAERTGGTYSTLKVQPAELEDSGVYFCASSQELGELFFGEGSRLTVL.